Each of the 9 T cell receptor beta chains below was sequenced from the same sample in a study of cytotoxic CD8 clonotypes in ibrutinib-treated CLL (dated by TCRdb to 2020 to 2022). The protocol used for the library was the immunoSEQ multiplex PCR assay. The immuneACCESS repertoire file appears here via TCRdb, limited to in-frame rearrangements. These files lack a portion of the clones; in checked studies, under half of the deficit traces to unresolved V genes, and the cause of the others is not known. The sample profile shows about 160,000 clones; roughly 84% of them were found once. Around 2.7% of the sample rests with the top ten. The time point label of this sample denotes: progressive disease on ibrutinib. Specimen: PBMCs, collected at disease progression, from a patient treated with ibrutinib. The source is a human donor with chronic lymphocytic leukemia.

This chain connects TRBV6-1 to TRBJ2-7, with TRBD2 matching 16 bases. V gave up 4 bases and J gave up 6 bases; unmatched junction bases: 9. From germline, CDR1 is MNHNS and CDR2 SASEGT. CDR3 size: 17 residues. The CDR3 DNA reads TGTGCCAGCAGTGGACCCGGGACTAGCGGGAGGGCCCCCGAGCAGTACTTC. Translating gives CASSGPGTSGRAPEQYF.

This chain uses TRBV6-6 with TRBJ2-5; D might be TRBD1 or TRBD2, each matching 5 bases. The CDR3 consists of 14 residues. The V end lost 6 bases, the J end lost 1 base, and 12 bases lay between the germline ends. CDR1 is MNHNY and CDR2 is SVGAGI in the germline V gene (reference sequence). The CDR3 reads CASRAPGAQETQYF. CDR3 nucleotides: TGTGCCAGCAGAGCCCCCGGGGCCCAAGAGACCCAGTACTTC.

The chain joins TRBV5-6 to TRBJ2-4; D may correspond to TRBD1 or TRBD2 (5 bases each). Looked up from germline, CDR1 is SGHDT and CDR2 is YYEEEE. The V gene lost 4 bases and the J gene lost 8 bases, with 7 bases spanning the gap. CDR3 length: 11 amino acids. The CDR3 protein is CASSRGDIQYF. CDR3 in DNA: TGTGCCAGCAGCCGAGGGGACATTCAGTACTTC.

This clone was observed at least ten times. V is TRBV2 and J is TRBJ1-5, with 8 bases matching TRBD1. CDR3 length: 14 residues. Germline-derived CDR1 and CDR2 are SNHLY and FYNNEI. With V trimmed by 6 bases and J by 4 bases, 5 bases remained unmatched. CDR3 sequence: CASRADRENQPQHF. The CDR3, as DNA: TGTGCCAGCAGAGCGGACAGGGAGAATCAGCCCCAGCATTTT. Variable domain in full (rest from reference TRBV2 and TRBJ1-5): EPEVTQTPSHQVTQMGQEVILRCVPISNHLYFYWYRQILGQKVEFLVSFYNNEISEKSEIFDDQFSVERPDGSNFTLKIRSTKLEDSAMYFCASRADRENQPQHFGDGTRLSIL.

The J gene is TRBJ2-2, the V gene TRBV21-1. TRBV21-1 is reported as a pseudogene. The CDR3 is made up of 16 amino acids. The CDR3 is CASSKEGKQNTGELFF. CDR3 DNA: TGTGCCAGCAGCAAAGAAGGTAAGCAGAACACCGGGGAGCTGTTTTTT.

V is TRBV4-3 and J is TRBJ2-7; D call uncertain. Germline loops: CDR1 LGHNA, CDR2 YSLEER. CDR3 length: 15 residues. Trimming removed 3 bases at V and 6 bases at J, with 18 bases between. CDR3: CASSQVLGSMSEQYF. The CDR3 coding sequence is TGCGCCAGCAGCCAGGTGCTAGGATCCATGTCCGAGCAGTACTTC.

The rearrangement links TRBV28 to TRBJ2-5, with D tentatively TRBD2 (6 bases). V was trimmed by 6 bases and J by 2 bases, leaving 7 bases between them. The CDR3 consists of 12 residues. In germline, CDR1 is MDHEN, CDR2 SYDVKM. CDR3 nucleotides: TGTGCCAGCAGGGGGGGACAAGAGACCCAGTACTTC. Translating it yields CASRGGQETQYF.

This clone has more than one count but fewer than ten. The chain combines TRBV20-1 with TRBJ2-1; no clear D. Trimming pared 1 base from V and 5 bases from J, leaving 3 bases between. The germline V gene has CDR1 DFQATT and CDR2 SNEGSKA (reference sequence). The CDR3 is made up of 11 amino acids. Here the CDR3 reads CSARGDNEQFF. CDR3 nucleotides: TGCAGTGCTAGAGGGGACAATGAGCAGTTCTTC.

The chain links TRBV2 to TRBJ2-7; the D is unclear. Germline V gene data show CDR1 as SNHLY and CDR2 as FYNNEI. The CDR3 covers 13 residues. V lost 8 bases and J lost 0, with 11 bases in between. DNA for the CDR3: TGTGCCAGCGGTCCTTTTGCCTCCTACGAGCAGTACTTC. Amino acid sequence: CASGPFASYEQYF.